This TCR beta chain originates from a study of blood T cell repertoires in COVID-19. At the level of the study: COVID-19 samples from acute and convalescent phases originated in the United States, Italy and Spain. T cells, B-cell-depleted T cells, or PBMCs supplied cDNA or gDNA.

The CDR3 contains 17 residues. Germline V gene sequence: CDR1 LGHNA, CDR2 YSLEER. The trim removed 4 bases at V and 4 bases at J, leaving 14 bases unmatched. As originally analysed: It was from reference gene primer amplification that nucleated cell counts were estimated. TCRdb's table, derived via immunoSEQ multiplex PCR, lists solely in-frame clones and lacks some. Clone size and the V and J calls come from that table; the DNA yielded D and trimming. Of 350,000 to 450,000 clones in the sample, around 86% were seen once. Sequenced: PBMCs or T cells enriched from blood (not recorded which). This receptor was taken from a woman in her forties or fifties who had recovered from COVID-19. The chain is built from TRBV4-3 and TRBJ2-3, with 7 bases matching TRBD1. Here the CDR3 DNA reads TGCGCCAGCAGCCGCCGTCCGACAGGGAATAGCCCAGATACGCAGTATTTT. Amino acid sequence: CASSRRPTGNSPDTQYF.